This is a list of T cell receptor beta chains from one sample in a study of cytomegalovirus exposure and HLA in healthy donors. Assay: immunoSEQ multiplex PCR; the TCRdb copy retains only in-frame clones and omits some. The sample has 130,000 to 150,000 clones, 80% seen once. The sequenced sample was PBMCs. These TCRs come from a male donor in good health and CMV-seronegative. Each CDR3 is given with its conserved first and last residue. D genes are given only for firm matches. Clone size appears in some rows only: once, few, many, or a class for an expanded clone.

D gene	clone size	V gene	J gene	CDR3 DNA	CDR3 protein
TRBD1	few	TRBV5-6	TRBJ1-2	TGTGCCAGCAGCTTAGACACCGGGACAGGGGGCTACTATGGCTACACCTTC	CASSLDTGTGGYYGYTF
TRBD1	.	TRBV5-4	TRBJ1-2	TGTGCCAGCAGCCCGGACAGGGGGCGAGACTATGGCTACACCTTC	CASSPDRGRDYGYTF
.	.	TRBV11-2	TRBJ2-1	TGTGCCAGCAGCTTAGATTTCAGGACTCATGAGCAGTTCTTC	CASSLDFRTHEQFF
TRBD2	.	TRBV9	TRBJ2-3	TGTGCCAGCACCCTCGGGACTAGCGGGGGGACAGATACGCAGTATTTT	CASTLGTSGGTDTQYF
.	.	TRBV28	TRBJ1-1	TGTGCCAGCAGTTTAGGCAGGGTAGTCATGAACACTGAAGCTTTCTTT	CASSLGRVVMNTEAFF
.	.	TRBV13	TRBJ2-7	TGTGCCAGCAGCTTTAGACAGGCCTACGAGCAGTACTTC	CASSFRQAYEQYF
.	.	TRBV15	TRBJ1-3	TGTGCCACCAGCAGAGATTTCGGAGGGGTTTCTGGAAACACCATATATTTT	CATSRDFGGVSGNTIYF
TRBD2	.	TRBV5-8	TRBJ2-3	TGTGCCAGCAGCCGAGGACTAGCGGTCTCAGATACGCAGTATTTT	CASSRGLAVSDTQYF
.	.	TRBV30	TRBJ1-2	TGTGCCTGGAGTGTAATGGCCAGGCCCTATGGCTACACCTTC	CAWSVMARPYGYTF
TRBD1	.	TRBV6-5	TRBJ2-7	TGTGCCAGCAGCCTTCCAGGGGGATACGAGCAGTACTTC	CASSLPGGYEQYF
.	few	TRBV7-3	TRBJ2-1	TGTGCCAGCAGCTTAACGGGGGGTCCTGCCAATGAGCAGTTCTTC	CASSLTGGPANEQFF
.	.	TRBV7-9	TRBJ2-3	TGTGCCAGCAGCTTAGCCGGGGGATACACAGATACGCAGTATTTT	CASSLAGGYTDTQYF
TRBD2	once	TRBV30	TRBJ2-3	TGTGCCTGGAGTGGCCTAGCGGGGTCTTTGGATACGCAGTATTTT	CAWSGLAGSLDTQYF
.	.	TRBV7-2	TRBJ2-3	TGTGCCAGCAGCTTAGTTCTGAGGAGCACAGATACGCAGTATTTT	CASSLVLRSTDTQYF
.	.	TRBV6-1	TRBJ1-5	TGTGCCAGCAGTCCATGGAGTCAGCCCCAGCATTTT	CASSPWSQPQHF
.	.	TRBV28	TRBJ2-7	TGTGCCAGCAACCAGGGTCACAGCGAGGCCTACGAGCAGTACTTC	CASNQGHSEAYEQYF
.	.	TRBV7-2	TRBJ1-1	TGTGCCAGCAGCCCGGTCACCACTGAAGCTTTCTTT	CASSPVTTEAFF
TRBD1	.	TRBV7-2	TRBJ1-2	TGTGCCAGCAGCCCGGACAGGGGCAGCCTAGGCTACACCTTC	CASSPDRGSLGYTF
.	.	TRBV9	TRBJ1-1	TGTGCCAGCAGCGTAGGAGGGTTATCGAACACTGAAGCTTTCTTT	CASSVGGLSNTEAFF
.	few	TRBV28	TRBJ1-1	TGTGCCAGCAGTTTATGGGGACTTGAAGCTTTCTTT	CASSLWGLEAFF
TRBD1	.	TRBV5-6	TRBJ2-7	TGTGCCAGCAGCTCGCCGGGACAGGGGGCATGGGAGCAGTACTTC	CASSSPGQGAWEQYF
.	.	TRBV19	TRBJ2-3	TGTGCCAGTAGCTTACAGGGTCTCACAGATACGCAGTATTTT	CASSLQGLTDTQYF
TRBD2	.	TRBV7-2	TRBJ2-1	TGTGCCAGCAGCTTAACGCGACTAGCGGGGGGGCGAGAGCAGTTCTTC	CASSLTRLAGGREQFF
.	.	TRBV6-5	TRBJ1-6	TGTGCCAGCAAGGCCTCCCTACAGGTCAGTTCACCCCTCCACTTT	CASKASLQVSSPLHF
.	.	TRBV7-9	TRBJ1-6	TGTGCCAGCAGCTTATCATCAGGGGTTGGTAATTCACCCCTCCACTTT	CASSLSSGVGNSPLHF
TRBD1	.	TRBV29-1	TRBJ1-1	TGCAGCGCGGGGACAGGGAACACTGAAGCTTTCTTT	CSAGTGNTEAFF
TRBD1	.	TRBV7-6	TRBJ1-3	TGTGCCAGCAGCTTCGCGGACGGGGAGACAGGGAACACCATATATTTT	CASSFADGETGNTIYF
.	.	TRBV27	TRBJ2-7	TGTGCCAGCAGTTTATCGCGGGGAATCTACGAGCAGTACTTC	CASSLSRGIYEQYF
TRBD2	few	TRBV4-2	TRBJ2-5	TGTGCCAGCAGCCAAGACCCGGGACTAGCCCAAGAGACCCAGTACTTC	CASSQDPGLAQETQYF
TRBD2	.	TRBV15	TRBJ2-1	TGTGCCACCAGCTCCGGTTCAGGGCGGGGGACCAATGAGCAGTTCTTC	CATSSGSGRGTNEQFF
.	once	TRBV28	TRBJ1-2	TGTGCCAGCAGCTTTGGTGGGGAGTATGGCTACACCTTC	CASSFGGEYGYTF
.	.	TRBV19	TRBJ1-1	TGTGCCAGTAGTATAGATTCAGGAAAGAACACTGAAGCTTTCTTT	CASSIDSGKNTEAFF
TRBD1	.	TRBV6-5	TRBJ1-1	TGTGCCAGCAGTTACGGGACAGGAGAAGCTTTCTTT	CASSYGTGEAFF